These 3 T cell receptor beta chains share one sample of origin, sequenced in a study of molecular identifiers for immune sequencing clone quantification. TCRdb ran MiXCR on the PCR reads and lists one entry per CDR3 protein. The sample holds 62,000 or so distinct CDR3 sequences, less than 20% seen once. The specimen sequenced was naive CD8+ T cells from blood, with Jurkat cell RNA spiked in. Subset in this sample: FACS-sorted CD8+CD4-CCR7+CD45RA+ naive T cells. These receptors were obtained from a human donor in good health. Some libraries in this study had Jurkat cell RNA spiked in.

The table lists this clonotype with a few counts. The genes are TRBV27 and TRBJ2-1; D is unclear. CDR1 MNHEY and CDR2 SMNVEV come from the germline V gene (reference sequence). V was shortened by 7 bases and J by 9 bases, with 16 bases between the two germline ends. CDR3 length equals 13 residues. This chain's CDR3 is CASIPDDGIEQFF. In DNA form, the CDR3 reads TGTGCCAGCATCCCGGATGATGGTATTGAGCAGTTCTTC.

This clonotype has a count of ten or more. The V gene is TRBV7-2, the J gene TRBJ2-1; D tentatively reads TRBD1 or TRBD2 (5 bases each). The germline gives CDR1 SGHTA, CDR2 FQGNSA. This CDR3 is 15 amino acids long. V dropped 1 base and J dropped 0 bases, with 7 bases sitting between them. The CDR3 loop is CASSLGGTSYNEQFF. The CDR3 DNA reads TGTGCCAGCAGCTTAGGAGGGACCTCCTACAATGAGCAGTTCTTC.

This clonotype has at least ten counts. J is TRBJ2-4 and V is TRBV3-1; 9 nucleotides agree with TRBD2. Germline CDR1 is LGHDT and CDR2 is YNNKEL (reference sequence). The length of the CDR3 is 18 residues. V lost 0 bases, J lost 3 bases, and 9 bases stayed unmatched. The CDR3 DNA sequence: TGTGCCAGCAGCCAAGAATCTGCGGGAGGGTTCGGCAAAAACATTCAGTACTTC. Translating gives CASSQESAGGFGKNIQYF.